A selection of T cell receptor beta chains follows, all from one sample in a study of beta chain features in type 1 diabetes. The repertoire was sequenced with immunoSEQ multiplex PCR; TCRdb's copy has only in-frame clones and lacks some. The profile covers around 190,000 clones, with 10% to 15% appearing a single time and less than 0.7% taken by the ten largest. Source material: central memory CD4+ T cells from blood. All receptors come from a young woman in good health. Both conserved end residues are part of each CDR3. The D gene is left open where the match is weak. Some rows mark clone size as missing; the rest say once, few, many or name a class of expanded clone.

d_gene	v_gene	abundance	j_gene	CDR3nt	CDR3aa
-	TRBV7-3	-	TRBJ2-7	TGTGCCAGCAGCTTATCTTCCGGCTCCTACGAGCAGTACTTC	CASSLSSGSYEQYF
TRBD1	TRBV30	-	TRBJ2-7	TGTGCCTGGAGGACAGGGACGTACGAGCAGTACTTC	CAWRTGTYEQYF
-	TRBV5-6	-	TRBJ2-7	TGTGCCAGCGTTCCGATGGCAGGACACTACGAGCAGTACTTC	CASVPMAGHYEQYF
TRBD2	TRBV23-1	few	TRBJ2-3	TGCGCCAGCAGTCAACAAGGGACTAGCGGGAGACGCACAGATACGCAGTATTTT	CASSQQGTSGRRTDTQYF
TRBD1	TRBV5-1	-	TRBJ2-3	TGCGCCAGCAGCTCCGGACAGGGCGCAGATACGCAGTATTTT	CASSSGQGADTQYF
-	TRBV7-9	-	TRBJ2-2	TGTGCCAGCAGCTTAGTCCAACAGAGCACCGGGGAGCTGTTTTTT	CASSLVQQSTGELFF
-	TRBV7-2	-	TRBJ2-3	TGTGCCAGCAGCCCACGGACTACCGCGGGTCCTAGCACAGATACGCAGTATTTT	CASSPRTTAGPSTDTQYF
TRBD2	TRBV27	few	TRBJ2-7	TGTGCCAGCAGTTTACCTCAACTAGCGGGAGGGCCCTACGAGCAGTACTTC	CASSLPQLAGGPYEQYF
TRBD1	TRBV5-1	-	TRBJ2-1	TGCGCCAGCAGCTTGGGGCCCATTAGTCCGGGACAGGCAATAGAGCAGTTCTTC	CASSLGPISPGQAIEQFF
-	TRBV20-1	-	TRBJ2-1	TGCAGTGCCGGGTTCTACAATGAGCAGTTCTTC	CSAGFYNEQFF
-	TRBV2	few	TRBJ2-4	TGTGCCAGCAGGGCCAGGGTCTCCCATCAGTACTTC	CASRARVSHQYF
TRBD2	TRBV5-1	-	TRBJ2-1	TGCGCCAGCAGCTTGACCCCGACCGGGACTAGCGGGAGGTATGAGCAGTTCTTC	CASSLTPTGTSGRYEQFF
TRBD1	TRBV6-5	-	TRBJ1-5	TGTGCCAGCAGTTACTCCACAGGGGGAAATCAGCCCCAGCATTTT	CASSYSTGGNQPQHF
TRBD2	TRBV19	-	TRBJ2-3	TGTGCCAGTAGTCTCCAACTAGCGGGCGGAGGAGGAGATACGCAGTATTTT	CASSLQLAGGGGDTQYF
TRBD2	TRBV7-6	few	TRBJ2-1	TGTGCCAGCAGCTTAGGCGGGAGGGGGTACAATGAGCAGTTCTTC	CASSLGGRGYNEQFF
-	TRBV27	-	TRBJ1-2	TGTGCCAGCAGGGATGACAGACGCTATGGCTACACCTTC	CASRDDRRYGYTF
TRBD2	TRBV28	-	TRBJ2-5	TGTGCCAGCAGTACCGCGGGGGGCGAAGAGACCCAGTACTTC	CASSTAGGEETQYF
TRBD2	TRBV18	-	TRBJ2-7	TGTGCCAGCTCACCATATGGGAGCGGGAGCCTCTACGAGCAGTACTTC	CASSPYGSGSLYEQYF
-	TRBV5-1	-	TRBJ2-5	TGCGCCAGCAGCTTGGGGGGACTGCAAGAGACCCAGTACTTC	CASSLGGLQETQYF
-	TRBV9	few	TRBJ2-2	TGTGCCAGCAGCGTAGTGGGAGCTAGCGTGGTCGGGGAGCTGTTTTTT	CASSVVGASVVGELFF
-	TRBV7-9	-	TRBJ1-3	TGTGCCATCGCCCGAGAGGGCCGCATATCCTCTGGAAACACCATATATTTT	CAIAREGRISSGNTIYF
TRBD2	TRBV7-2	few	TRBJ2-5	TGTGCCAGCAGCTTATTAGGCGGGAGGGTGTTCCAAGAGACCCAGTACTTC	CASSLLGGRVFQETQYF
-	TRBV14	once	TRBJ1-2	TGTGCCAGCAGCCCACGTCAAAGCTCCTGGGGCTACACCTTC	CASSPRQSSWGYTF
-	TRBV5-1	-	TRBJ2-1	TGCGCCAGCAGCTTGACTCTAGCGAAGGGGAATGAGCAGTTCTTC	CASSLTLAKGNEQFF
-	TRBV19	few	TRBJ1-1	TGTGCCAGTAGTATAGGGGCGCAGAACACTGAAGCTTTCTTT	CASSIGAQNTEAFF
-	TRBV7-9	few	TRBJ2-5	TGTGCCAGCAGCTCAGGGGTAGGCGAGACCCAGTACTTC	CASSSGVGETQYF
TRBD1	TRBV5-4	few	TRBJ1-1	TGTGCCAGCAGCCGAGGGACAGTCACTGAAGCTTTCTTT	CASSRGTVTEAFF
-	TRBV28	-	TRBJ2-1	TGTGCCAGCACCCCCGAGGGCATTATTTACAATGAGCAGTTCTTC	CASTPEGIIYNEQFF
TRBD1	TRBV9	-	TRBJ1-1	TGTGCCAGCAGCCCGCCTTGGACAGGGGGTGAAGCTTTCTTT	CASSPPWTGGEAFF
-	TRBV5-1	few	TRBJ2-6	TGCGCCAGCAGCTTGGGAGTCTCTGGGGCCAACGTCCTGACTTTC	CASSLGVSGANVLTF
-	TRBV10-3	few	TRBJ1-4	TGTGCCATCAGTGAGAAACCCGGGGAAAAACTGTTTTTT	CAISEKPGEKLFF
TRBD2	TRBV30	few	TRBJ2-1	TGTGCCTGGAGTCGTTACGGGGCGGGACTAAACAATGAGCAGTTCTTC	CAWSRYGAGLNNEQFF
TRBD1	TRBV10-3	few	TRBJ1-2	TGTGCCATCAGTGGTGGACAGGGGAACTATGGCTACACCTTC	CAISGGQGNYGYTF
TRBD1	TRBV5-1	-	TRBJ2-2	TGCGCCAGCAGCCTCGGGACAGGGCACACCGGGGAGCTGTTTTTT	CASSLGTGHTGELFF
-	TRBV29-1	few	TRBJ2-1	TGCAGCGTTGAGAGGGTGTCCGACAATGAGCAGTTCTTC	CSVERVSDNEQFF
-	TRBV28	-	TRBJ2-1	TGTGCCAGCAGTTTGGGCCAGTGGGGGAGGGGGTTTGATTTCTTC	CASSLGQWGRGFDFF
-	TRBV7-7	-	TRBJ2-3	TGTGCTAGCAGCTTAGCGTCGGGGACAGATACGCAGTATTTT	CASSLASGTDTQYF
-	TRBV18	few	TRBJ2-7	TGTGCCAGCTCACCAACCGGGGTTCACTACGAGCAGTACTTC	CASSPTGVHYEQYF
TRBD2	TRBV28	-	TRBJ2-5	TGTGCCAGCAGTTTTTTAGGGCGGGAGGAGACCCAGTACTTC	CASSFLGREETQYF
-	TRBV2	-	TRBJ1-2	TGTGCCAGCAGTGCTCAGGGCGACTATGGCTACACCTTC	CASSAQGDYGYTF
-	TRBV9	few	TRBJ2-1	TGTGCCAGCAGCGTAGGGAGGACCGGGGAGTTTCTTAATGAGCAGTTCTTC	CASSVGRTGEFLNEQFF
-	TRBV9	-	TRBJ2-5	TGTGCCAGCAGCGCGGGATCGATGGAGACCCAGTACTTC	CASSAGSMETQYF
-	TRBV18	few	TRBJ2-3	TGTGCCAGCTCACCACCCGGGAAGAGAACAGATACGCAGTATTTT	CASSPPGKRTDTQYF
-	TRBV11-2	-	TRBJ1-5	TGTGCCAGCAGCTTAGACGGGCCCCAGCATTTT	CASSLDGPQHF
-	TRBV15	-	TRBJ1-4	TGTGCCACCAGCATCAGGGTTCGGGAAAAACTGTTTTTT	CATSIRVREKLFF
-	TRBV28	-	TRBJ1-5	TGTGCCAGCACTTCGGCGGGCAATCAGCCCCAGCATTTT	CASTSAGNQPQHF
TRBD1	TRBV30	few	TRBJ1-3	TGTGCCTGGAGTATTACAGGGGGCAGAAACACCATATATTTT	CAWSITGGRNTIYF
-	TRBV7-3	-	TRBJ2-2	TGTGCCAGCAGACGTAGCAATGCGAACACCGGGGAGCTGTTTTTT	CASRRSNANTGELFF
TRBD2	TRBV28	-	TRBJ2-1	TGTGCCAGCAGTTTAGCCCGGGGACTAGCGGGGACCTACAATGAGCAGTTCTTC	CASSLARGLAGTYNEQFF
-	TRBV9	-	TRBJ2-5	TGTGCCAGCAGCGTTGGCCGGGAGCTAGAGACCCAGTACTTC	CASSVGRELETQYF
-	TRBV4-1	many	TRBJ2-5	TGCGCCAGCAGCCCAGGGACCCAGTACTTC	CASSPGTQYF
-	TRBV2	-	TRBJ1-1	TGTGCCAGCAGGGGGGGACGGTTGAACACTGAAGCTTTCTTT	CASRGGRLNTEAFF
TRBD1	TRBV27	few	TRBJ1-2	TGTGCCAGCACCAATACCCGACGGGGACAGGGGGCTCAGGGCTACACCTTC	CASTNTRRGQGAQGYTF
TRBD1	TRBV11-2	-	TRBJ2-3	TGTGCCAGCAGCTCGGGACAGAGCACAGATACGCAGTATTTT	CASSSGQSTDTQYF
TRBD2	TRBV7-8	few	TRBJ2-7	TGTGCCAGCAGCTTTTACCAGCGGGAGGGCGAGCAGTACTTC	CASSFYQREGEQYF
-	TRBV19	few	TRBJ2-4	TGTGCCAGTAGTATAACTAGTTGGCACATTCAGTACTTC	CASSITSWHIQYF
-	TRBV28	few	TRBJ2-7	TGTGCCAGCAGTTCCCCAGGGGATCCCTCCTACGAGCAGTACTTC	CASSSPGDPSYEQYF